This passage covers 32 T cell receptor beta chains from one sample sequenced in a study of identical twins. TCRdb redid the calling of the 5' RACE reads with MiXCR, one entry per CDR3 protein. The sample has about 470,000 distinct CDR3 sequences, roughly a quarter seen once; the top ten hold around 3%. The same specimen was also included in a second study, on T cells expressing NK-cell markers.

Sequencing was carried out using CD4+ T cells sorted from blood. Receptors originate from a woman aged 18-35 years in good health.

V is TRBV11-2 and J is TRBJ2-5, with D perhaps TRBD2 (5 bases). Germline V gene lookup returns CDR1 SGHAT and CDR2 FQNNGV. With 7 bases removed from V and 1 base from J, the gap between germline ends came to 19 bases. The CDR3 covers 16 residues. This chain's CDR3 is CASTYSRGLLQETQYF. The CDR3 DNA follows: TGTGCCAGCACCTACTCGCGTGGACTCCTCCAAGAGACCCAGTACTTC.

The rearrangement links TRBV7-2 to TRBJ2-2, with 8 bases aligning to TRBD2. The junction had 2 bases not matched to a gene; V was cut back by 2 bases and J by 3 bases. The CDR3 extends over 15 amino acids. CDR1 is SGHTA, CDR2 FQGNSA, per germline. The CDR3 region is CASSLLTSDTGELFF. Here the CDR3 DNA reads TGTGCCAGCAGCTTACTGACTAGCGACACCGGGGAGCTGTTTTTT. Drawing the rest from reference TRBV7-2 and TRBJ2-2, the complete variable domain is GAGVSQSPSNKVTEKGKDVELRCDPISGHTALYWYRQSLGQGLEFLIYFQGNSAPDKSGLPSDRFSAERTGGSVSTLTIQRTQQEDSAVYLCASSLLTSDTGELFFGEGSRLTVL.

The chain recombines TRBV6-2 or TRBV6-3 with TRBJ2-5; 7 bases map to TRBD1. The CDR3 covers 21 residues. CDR1 is MNHEY and CDR2 is SVGEGT in the germline V gene. J gave up 3 bases and V 8 bases, and 30 bases lay outside the gene matches. This CDR3 is CASGTGRTGLLEWTQEETQYF. CDR3 nucleotide sequence: TGTGCCAGCGGAACAGGGCGGACAGGCCTACTCGAATGGACACAGGAAGAGACCCAGTACTTC.

The J gene is TRBJ2-3, the V gene TRBV6-2 or TRBV6-3, with D perhaps matching TRBD2 (7 bases). This CDR3 comprises 15 residues. The germline CDR1 and CDR2 sequences are MNHEY and SVGEGT. Deletions cut 0 bases from V and 5 bases from J, with 12 bases between. CDR3 DNA: TGTGCCAGCAGTTACTCCTACAGGGAGGGAGATACGCAGTATTTT. Its translation is CASSYSYREGDTQYF.

The chain is built from TRBV6-1 and TRBJ2-7; no clear D. Germline assignment: CDR1 MNHNS and CDR2 SASEGT. The CDR3 loop spans 14 amino acids. The V gene lost 4 bases and the J gene lost 5 bases, with 15 bases spanning the gap. Here the CDR3 reads CASSANGPVHEQYF. CDR3 coding DNA: TGTGCCAGCAGTGCGAATGGACCTGTCCACGAGCAGTACTTC.

This clonotype occurred a few times. This sequence joins TRBV6-1 and TRBJ2-1; 12 nucleotides match TRBD2. Germline loops: CDR1 MNHNS, CDR2 SASEGT. The ends lost 6 bases at V and 9 bases at J; junction bases unmatched: 6. The CDR3 is made up of 14 amino acids. In DNA form, the CDR3 reads TGTGCCAGCAGCGGACTAGCGGGAATCGGTGAGCAGTTCTTC. It encodes CASSGLAGIGEQFF.

This clonotype has a handful of counts. The chain combines TRBV10-3 with TRBJ2-5, with D tentatively TRBD1 or TRBD2 (6 bases each). The CDR3 has 13 residues. From germline, CDR1 is ENHRY and CDR2 SYGVKD. The germline V and J ends were trimmed by 6 bases and 3 bases, with 11 bases remaining between them. The CDR3 DNA reads as TGTGCCATCAGCGGGGGCCAAAAAGAGACCCAGTACTTC. It translates to CAISGGQKETQYF.

The CDR3 region is CASSIAGTSSYEQYF. The CDR3 DNA follows: TGTGCCAGCAGTATAGCGGGCACGAGCTCCTACGAGCAGTACTTC. The chain joins TRBV6-1 to TRBJ2-7, with 7 bases fitting TRBD2. Trimming cost V 5 bases and J 0 bases; bases outside gene matches: 7. In germline, CDR1 is MNHNS, CDR2 SASEGT. The length of the CDR3 is 15 residues.

This clonotype occurred a few times. The V call is TRBV5-1, the J call TRBJ1-2, with 8 bases identical to TRBD1. CDR1 SGHRS and CDR2 YFSETQ come from the germline V gene. V dropped 4 bases and J dropped 6; count of bases not matched to a gene: 11. CDR3 length equals 15 residues. The CDR3 is CASSGWDRKDNGYTF. The CDR3 DNA reads TGCGCCAGCAGCGGATGGGACAGGAAGGATAATGGCTACACCTTC.

This clonotype turned up a few times. This chain connects TRBV29-1 to TRBJ1-4; D unresolved. This CDR3 is 14 amino acids long. Trimming cost V 1 base and J 0 bases, with 6 bases left between them. Germline V gene data show CDR1 as SQVTM and CDR2 as ANQGSEA. This CDR3 is CSVEGWATNEKLFF. CDR3 bases: TGCAGCGTTGAAGGGTGGGCAACTAATGAAAAACTGTTTTTT.

This clonotype showed up many times. The gene calls are TRBV5-6 and TRBJ2-2; D not certain. The CDR3 runs 15 residues. The germline CDR1 and CDR2 sequences are SGHDT and YYEEEE. V was pared by 0 bases and J by 6 bases, with 12 bases between. The CDR3 sequence is CASSLVARKSGELFF. In nucleotides, the CDR3 is TGTGCCAGCAGCTTGGTTGCTAGAAAATCCGGGGAGCTGTTTTTT.

This clonotype was seen a few times. This sequence joins TRBV7-9 and TRBJ1-1; TRBD1 aligns across 9 bases. V trimming: 3 bases; J trimming: 1 base; junction bases outside the gene matches: 6. Germline V gene data show CDR1 as SEHNR and CDR2 as FQNEAQ (reference sequence). This CDR3 contains 16 residues. CDR3 in amino acids: CASSLGTGLGNTEAFF. In DNA form, the CDR3 reads TGTGCCAGCAGCTTGGGGACAGGGTTAGGGAACACTGAAGCTTTCTTT.

This chain joins TRBV27 and TRBJ2-1, with TRBD2 identical over 7 bases. The germline V gene has CDR1 MNHEY and CDR2 SMNVEV (reference sequence). V was clipped by 5 bases and J by 8 bases; unmatched bases: 21. The CDR3 has 18 residues. The chain's CDR3 is CASSTRLAAVGPKYEQFF. CDR3 coding DNA: TGTGCCAGCAGTACTCGACTAGCAGCGGTTGGACCGAAATATGAGCAGTTCTTC.

The chain combines TRBV7-9 with TRBJ1-1, with unresolved D. The CDR3 loop spans 14 amino acids. Germline CDR1 is SEHNR and CDR2 is FQNEAQ (reference sequence). The germline V and J ends were trimmed by 0 bases and 6 bases, with 11 bases remaining between them. The CDR3 DNA follows: TGTGCCAGCAGCTTAGCTGGAGGGAGGCCTGAAGCTTTCTTT. Translated, it gives CASSLAGGRPEAFF.

This clonotype was counted a few times. The CDR3 nucleotides are TGTGCCAGCAGCTTAAGAGGCAGGGACAACGAGCAGTACTTC. Translated: CASSLRGRDNEQYF. The rearrangement joins TRBV7-6 to TRBJ2-7, with D maybe TRBD1 (6 bases). The V end lost 2 bases, the J end lost 5 bases, and 13 bases lay between the germline ends. Germline V gene data show CDR1 as SGHVS and CDR2 as FNYEAQ. The CDR3 is 14 amino acids.

The J gene is TRBJ2-1, the V gene TRBV6-1; D is perhaps TRBD1 or TRBD2 (5 bases each). The CDR3 runs 15 residues. Trimming stripped 5 bases from V and 4 bases from J, with 15 bases between. Germline-derived CDR1 and CDR2 are MNHNS and SASEGT. CDR3 residues: CASSPRGVGYNEQFF. CDR3 DNA sequence: TGTGCCAGCAGTCCGAGGGGTGTAGGTTACAATGAGCAGTTCTTC.

V and J are TRBV6-1 and TRBJ1-2; 10 bases align to TRBD1. Germline trimming cut 6 bases from V and 4 bases from J; bases unmatched to any gene: 8. Germline assignment: CDR1 MNHNS and CDR2 SASEGT. The length of the CDR3 is 15 residues. The CDR3 protein is CASSSTGTGAYGYTF. The CDR3 nucleotides are TGTGCCAGCAGCTCCACCGGGACAGGGGCCTATGGCTACACCTTC.

This clonotype was seen only a few times. J is TRBJ1-5 and V is TRBV12-3 or TRBV12-4; D remains unclear. Between the trimmed V and J ends, which lost 3 bases and 2 bases, there was a span of 5 bases. The CDR3 consists of 13 residues. CDR3 DNA: TGTGCCAGCAGTTTTACGCGCAATCAGCCCCAGCATTTT. Protein sequence: CASSFTRNQPQHF.

This CDR3 is CSVLRGDEQYF. The CDR3 coding sequence is TGCAGTGTCCTTAGGGGGGACGAGCAGTACTTC. V and J are TRBV20-1 and TRBJ2-7; D is tentatively TRBD1 or TRBD2 (6 bases each). The CDR3 runs 11 residues. Trimming shortened V by 7 bases and J by 5 bases, and 12 bases separated the two germline ends. Germline loops: CDR1 DFQATT, CDR2 SNEGSKA (reference sequence).

Of note for this clonotype: One end of the junction does not line up with germline, which may come from a read error. The V gene is TRBV4-2, the J gene TRBJ1-1, with D perhaps matching TRBD1 (5 bases). The CDR3 length is 13 residues. The germline V gene has CDR1 LGHNA and CDR2 YNFKEQ. CDR3 sequence (DNA): TGTGCCAGGAGCCCCGGGAGGGGCACTGAAGCTTTCTTT. Its translation: CARSPGRGTEAFF.

This clonotype was found a few times. V is TRBV6-5 and J is TRBJ2-4, with TRBD1 matching 9 bases. Germline CDR1 is MNHEY and CDR2 is SVGAGI. V was pared by 4 bases and J by 7 bases, with 5 bases of the junction left unmatched. CDR3 size: 14 residues. In DNA form, the CDR3 reads TGTGCCAGCAGTTTACAGGGGGCGCGTAACATTCAGTACTTC. As protein: CASSLQGARNIQYF.

This clonotype was observed a few times. This rearrangement joins TRBV2 to TRBJ2-3; D might be TRBD2 (5 bases). Germline CDR1 and CDR2: SNHLY and FYNNEI. V was pared by 8 bases and J by 6 bases, with 12 bases between. The CDR3 covers 12 residues. CDR3 nucleotide sequence: TGTGCCAGCCGGGCGGAGGTCGATACGCAGTATTTT. It specifies CASRAEVDTQYF.

A few counts support this clonotype. The chain couples TRBV3-1 to TRBJ2-1; 8 bases are a match to TRBD2. V was pared by 6 bases and J by 6 bases, with 7 bases of the junction left unmatched. CDR1 LGHDT and CDR2 YNNKEL come from the germline V gene (reference sequence). The CDR3 is 14 residues long. Here the CDR3 DNA reads TGTGCCAGCAGATCAATAGCGGGGAGCAATGAGCAGTTCTTC. Amino acids: CASRSIAGSNEQFF.

The genes are TRBV12-3 or TRBV12-4 and TRBJ2-1, with 8 nucleotides matching TRBD2. After removal of 4 bases from V and 6 bases from J, the junction contained 14 bases not matched to a gene. There are 17 residues in the CDR3. This CDR3 reads CASSSPPTGTRLNEQFF. The CDR3 bases are TGTGCCAGCAGTTCCCCCCCGACCGGGACTAGGCTCAATGAGCAGTTCTTC.

V usage is TRBV12-3 or TRBV12-4 and J usage is TRBJ1-3; 7 bases agree with TRBD1. The CDR3 contains 16 residues. V was clipped by 5 bases and J by 0 bases; unmatched bases: 7. The CDR3 DNA reads TGTGCCAGCAGTAAAACAGGGGTCTACTCTGGAAACACCATATATTTT. Its translation is CASSKTGVYSGNTIYF.

This chain connects TRBV3-1 to TRBJ2-6; D might be TRBD2 (6 bases). This CDR3 spans 17 amino acids. The V end was cut by 6 bases, the J end by 4 bases, with 19 bases between. Per the germline V gene, CDR1 is LGHDT and CDR2 is YNNKEL (reference sequence). CDR3 protein: CASSLTAGMSGANVLTF. CDR3 bases: TGTGCCAGCAGTCTTACTGCGGGGATGTCGGGGGCCAACGTCCTGACTTTC.

V usage is TRBV29-1 and J usage is TRBJ2-1; D remains unclear. Trimming stripped 4 bases from V and 6 bases from J, with 10 bases between. This CDR3 has 12 amino acids. In germline, CDR1 is SQVTM, CDR2 ANQGSEA. DNA for the CDR3: TGCAGCGTTGCGTTACCGTCCAATGAGCAGTTCTTC. Protein sequence: CSVALPSNEQFF.

This chain links TRBV7-8 with TRBJ1-1, with D hard to call. The ends were cut back, 2 bases at V and 2 bases at J, with 9 bases in the middle. Germline-derived CDR1 and CDR2 are SGHVS and FQNEAQ. CDR3 length: 14 amino acids. CDR3 nucleotides: TGTGCCAGCAGCTTACTGCAGGATAACACTGAAGCTTTCTTT. The encoded protein is CASSLLQDNTEAFF.

The J gene is TRBJ2-1, the V gene TRBV11-3; D call uncertain. V was trimmed by 2 bases and J by 12 bases, leaving 11 bases between them. CDR1 is SGHNT, CDR2 YENEEA, per germline. The CDR3 loop spans 12 amino acids. The CDR3 reads CASSLYPLGQFF. In nucleotides, the CDR3 is TGTGCCAGCAGCTTATACCCGTTGGGGCAGTTCTTC.

This clonotype was found a few times. The chain links TRBV6-4 to TRBJ2-3; D remains ambiguous. V was clipped by 4 bases and J by 2 bases, with 7 bases between them. The CDR3 spans 13 residues. CDR1 is MRHNA and CDR2 is SNTAGT in the germline V gene. CDR3: CASSASPTDTQYF. CDR3 bases: TGTGCCAGCAGTGCGTCACCCACAGATACGCAGTATTTT.

The chain combines TRBV5-1 with TRBJ2-7, with 10 bases lining up with TRBD1. This CDR3 is built from 14 residues. V lost 4 bases and J lost 2; bases outside the gene matches: 3. Germline CDR1 and CDR2: SGHRS and YFSETQ. The CDR3 DNA reads TGCGCCAGCAGCGGGGGACAGGGGACCTACGAGCAGTACTTC. It encodes CASSGGQGTYEQYF.

The chain links TRBV12-3 or TRBV12-4 to TRBJ2-3, with 7 bases identical to TRBD2. Germline trimming cut 2 bases from V and 6 bases from J; bases unmatched to any gene: 11. The CDR3 has 16 residues. CDR3 bases: TGTGCCAGCAGTTTATCCCGGGAGGAGGAAAAGGATACGCAGTATTTT. This gives the protein CASSLSREEEKDTQYF.